This T cell receptor beta chain is drawn from a study of T cell responses to AZD1222 COVID-19 vaccine. Regarding the study as a whole: The donors showed a predominance of white British ancestry and of females, with possible underestimation of clonal diversity. The repertoires were collected only after the peak T cell response.

As to this clone: Its antigen is currently unknown.

Germline assignment: CDR1 MDHEN and CDR2 SYDVKM. The CDR3 contains 12 residues. Trimming left V 1 base short and J 7 bases short, with 4 bases between. Measured with immunoSEQ multiplex PCR; TCRdb has only the in-frame clones, and not every one. The table includes about 160,000 clones, about 88% detected once. Here the sequenced sample was peripheral blood, taken on day 0 of AZD1222 vaccination. The rearrangement uses TRBV28 and TRBJ2-2; no definite D call. This clonotype originated in an adult in good health. The CDR3 DNA reads TGTGCCAGCAGTTTATTGATCGGGGAGCTGTTTTTT. Translated: CASSLLIGELFF.